The source of this TCR beta chain is a study of memory CD4+ T cells and cytomegalovirus serostatus. Study-wide points: CD4+ memory repertoires contained about two fifths of the roughly 160 reported CMV TCRbeta sequences.

Turning to this clone: Its antigen remains unknown.

The sort gate was single viable CD3+CD4+CD8-CD45RO+ cells for memory CD4+ T cells. CD4+ T cells were isolated by positive magnetic selection. V was clipped by 0 bases and J by 11 bases; unmatched bases: 11. The CDR3 spans 14 residues. Germline V CDR1 and CDR2: GTSNPN, SVGIG (reference sequence). Data came from immunoSEQ multiplex PCR; TCRdb stores just in-frame clones and leaves some out. The sample has some 27,000 clones, less than 80% seen once. This TCR derives from an adult in good health and CMV-seronegative. Sequences were obtained from memory CD4+ T cells from blood. This chain uses TRBV30 with TRBJ1-1; TRBD1 agrees at 8 bases. CDR3 protein: CAWSVRTGFSVAFF. CDR3 coding DNA: TGTGCCTGGAGTGTAAGGACAGGGTTTTCCGTGGCTTTCTTT.